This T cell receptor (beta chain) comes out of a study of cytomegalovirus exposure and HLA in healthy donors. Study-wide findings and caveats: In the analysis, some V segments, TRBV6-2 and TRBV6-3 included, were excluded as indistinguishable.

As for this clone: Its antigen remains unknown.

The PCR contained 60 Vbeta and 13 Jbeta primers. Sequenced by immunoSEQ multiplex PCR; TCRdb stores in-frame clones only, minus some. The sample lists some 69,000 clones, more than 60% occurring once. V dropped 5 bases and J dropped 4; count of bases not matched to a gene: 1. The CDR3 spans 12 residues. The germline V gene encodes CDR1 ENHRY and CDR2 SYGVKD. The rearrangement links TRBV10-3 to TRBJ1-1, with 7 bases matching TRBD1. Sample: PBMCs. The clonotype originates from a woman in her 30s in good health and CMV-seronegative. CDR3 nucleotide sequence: TGTGCCATCAGTTCAGGGGGCACTGAAGCTTTCTTT. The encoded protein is CAISSGGTEAFF.